This TCR beta chain stems from a study of shared clonotypes between healthy human individuals. General study results and limits: A reduction in generation probabilities was seen for non-shared clonotypes relative to those shared by all four donors.

The germline CDR1 and CDR2 sequences are MNHNS and SASEGT. This CDR3 spans 15 amino acids. Trimming shortened V by 0 bases and J by 4 bases, and 12 bases separated the two germline ends. The study drew its donors from healthy HIV-negative adults without recent acute infections or vaccinations. With respect to this clone: Its target is not known.

Splitting of each subset's genomic DNA was done evenly across several immunoSEQ plates. Data came from immunoSEQ multiplex PCR; TCRdb stores just in-frame clones and leaves some out. The table shows under 850,000 clones, with roughly 72% occurring only once. This clonotype was obtained from a woman aged 25-40 years in good health. Sequencing was performed on memory CD4+ T cells sorted from blood. Subset reported: CD45RA-negative fraction. The J gene is TRBJ1-2, the V gene TRBV6-1, with D hard to call. In nucleotides, the CDR3 is TGTGCCAGCAGTGAAGCGTTGCAAGGAGGCTATGGCTACACCTTC. It encodes CASSEALQGGYGYTF.